A selection of T cell receptor beta chains follows, all from one sample in a study of Tregs in tolerant kidney transplant recipients. The protocol was immunoSEQ multiplex PCR, while the TCRdb copy is restricted to in-frame clones and leaves out a portion. The sample has roughly 70,000 clones, around 87% seen once. The sequences come from CD4+ T cells from blood (PBMCs), collected 6 months after the transplant. These TCRs come from a human patient who received a combined kidney and bone marrow transplant. The graft donor may have contributed some T cells. CDR3s include the opening cysteine and the closing phenylalanine or tryptophan. Each record gives: D gene, V gene, J gene, CDR3 protein, CDR3 DNA. D genes are given only for firm matches.

d_call: -; v_call: TRBV21-1; j_call: TRBJ2-5; cdr3_aa: CASTQGRGRETQYF; cdr3_nt: TGTGCCAGCACCCAAGGCAGAGGGAGAGAGACCCAGTACTTC
d_call: -; v_call: TRBV6-4; j_call: TRBJ2-3; cdr3_aa: CASRKGGAGDTQYF; cdr3_nt: TGTGCCAGCAGAAAGGGAGGAGCCGGAGATACGCAGTATTTT
d_call: -; v_call: TRBV5-1; j_call: TRBJ2-3; cdr3_aa: CASSLIVGGSTDTQYF; cdr3_nt: TGCGCCAGCAGCCTGATCGTGGGGGGAAGCACAGATACGCAGTATTTT
d_call: -; v_call: TRBV28; j_call: TRBJ1-6; cdr3_aa: CASSLEYLYNSPLHF; cdr3_nt: TGTGCCAGCAGTTTAGAGTACCTCTATAATTCCCCCCTCCACTTT
d_call: TRBD2; v_call: TRBV2; j_call: TRBJ2-7; cdr3_aa: CASTGPGTRSSYEQYF; cdr3_nt: TGTGCCAGCACTGGACCCGGGACTAGGAGCTCCTACGAGCAGTACTTC
d_call: TRBD2; v_call: TRBV25-1; j_call: TRBJ2-1; cdr3_aa: CASSEYAGEAYNEQFF; cdr3_nt: TGTGCCAGCAGTGAATACGCGGGGGAAGCCTACAATGAGCAGTTCTTC
d_call: TRBD2; v_call: TRBV10-3; j_call: TRBJ2-3; cdr3_aa: CAISERRDSGGADTQYF; cdr3_nt: TGTGCCATCAGTGAGCGTAGAGACAGCGGGGGGGCAGATACGCAGTATTTT
d_call: TRBD1; v_call: TRBV5-8; j_call: TRBJ1-4; cdr3_aa: CASSGQGAGSEKLFF; cdr3_nt: TGTGCCAGCAGCGGACAGGGGGCTGGTAGTGAAAAACTGTTTTTT
d_call: -; v_call: TRBV18; j_call: TRBJ2-6; cdr3_aa: CASSPFSSGWVSSGANVLTF; cdr3_nt: TGTGCCAGCTCACCATTTTCGTCAGGGTGGGTGAGCTCTGGGGCCAACGTCCTGACTTTC
d_call: -; v_call: TRBV2; j_call: TRBJ1-5; cdr3_aa: CASSEGARNQPQHF; cdr3_nt: TGTGCCAGCAGTGAGGGGGCGAGGAATCAGCCCCAGCATTTT
d_call: TRBD1; v_call: TRBV5-1; j_call: TRBJ1-4; cdr3_aa: CASSDGTAVNEKLFF; cdr3_nt: TGCGCCAGCAGCGACGGGACAGCCGTCAATGAAAAACTGTTTTTT
d_call: TRBD1; v_call: TRBV11-2; j_call: TRBJ2-5; cdr3_aa: CASSFRGQETQYF; cdr3_nt: TGTGCCAGCAGCTTCAGGGGGCAAGAGACCCAGTACTTC
d_call: TRBD2; v_call: TRBV7-2; j_call: TRBJ2-2; cdr3_aa: CASSLLQRGAGGELFF; cdr3_nt: TGTGCCAGCAGCTTACTCCAGCGGGGGGCTGGCGGGGAGCTGTTTTTT
d_call: -; v_call: TRBV19; j_call: TRBJ1-2; cdr3_aa: CASSISPSGYGYTF; cdr3_nt: TGTGCCAGTAGCATCAGCCCCTCCGGGTATGGCTACACCTTC
d_call: TRBD1; v_call: TRBV5-1; j_call: TRBJ1-5; cdr3_aa: CASSLTGGGNQPQHF; cdr3_nt: TGCGCCAGCAGCTTGACAGGGGGTGGCAATCAGCCCCAGCATTTT
d_call: TRBD1; v_call: TRBV28; j_call: TRBJ1-5; cdr3_aa: CASTAGGQIAGQPQHF; cdr3_nt: TGTGCCAGCACTGCTGGGGGACAGATTGCGGGCCAGCCCCAGCATTTT
d_call: -; v_call: TRBV11-2; j_call: TRBJ2-7; cdr3_aa: CASSLVPLYEQYF; cdr3_nt: TGTGCCAGCAGCTTAGTTCCACTCTACGAGCAGTACTTC
d_call: TRBD2; v_call: TRBV4-1; j_call: TRBJ2-5; cdr3_aa: CASSHRTSGGKETQYF; cdr3_nt: TGCGCCAGCAGCCATCGGACTAGCGGGGGAAAAGAGACCCAGTACTTC
d_call: -; v_call: TRBV7-9; j_call: TRBJ2-1; cdr3_aa: CASSTGADSGSYNEQFF; cdr3_nt: TGTGCCAGCAGCACCGGGGCGGATAGCGGTTCCTACAATGAGCAGTTCTTC
d_call: -; v_call: TRBV19; j_call: TRBJ2-5; cdr3_aa: CASSRSQTGQETQYF; cdr3_nt: TGTGCCAGTAGTCGAAGTCAAACGGGTCAAGAGACCCAGTACTTC